The 4 T cell receptor beta chains reported below all come from one sample, sequenced in a study of vaccination effects on CD4 cells after COVID-19 (dated by TCRdb to between 2021 and 2022). These receptors have no known antigen. After around 10 days of culture, CD4+ T cells were isolated with the EasySep CD4+ T cell isolation kit. Each participant received two doses of an mRNA SARS-CoV-2 vaccine, either BNT162b2 or mRNA-1273. To prepare the library, the immunoSEQ multiplex PCR assay was applied. Drawn from immuneACCESS, this table holds only the in-frame rearrangements with V and J called that TCRdb kept. Clones are partly lost; checked studies trace under half to an unresolved V gene and leave the rest unexplained. The sample profile shows about 39,000 clones; 65% to 75% of them were found once. The ten largest account for 6.5% to 8.5% of the sample. Sequences were derived from CD4+ T cells from PBMCs cultured without peptide, sampled after COVID-19 vaccination. These receptors were collected from a human donor who received a COVID-19 vaccine.

The chain links TRBV18 to TRBJ2-5; TRBD2 aligns across 11 bases. The germline V gene encodes CDR1 KGHSH and CDR2 LQKENI. The CDR3 spans 14 residues. V trimming: 4 bases; J trimming: 4 bases; junction bases outside the gene matches: 2. The CDR3 DNA follows: TGTGCCAGCTCACGAGGACTAGCGGGAGAGACCCAGTACTTC. Protein product: CASSRGLAGETQYF.

The V and J genes are TRBV5-1 and TRBJ2-1; D is perhaps TRBD2 (6 bases). Germline CDR1 and CDR2: SGHRS and YFSETQ. Trimming stripped 2 bases from V and 5 bases from J, with 8 bases between. The CDR3 is 13 residues long. The CDR3 DNA sequence: TGCGCCAGCAGCTTCACGGGAGACAATGAGCAGTTCTTC. This gives the protein CASSFTGDNEQFF.

The CDR3 protein is CASSRGQGASYEQYF. The CDR3, as DNA: TGTGCCAGCAGTCGCGGACAGGGGGCCTCCTACGAGCAGTACTTC. The rearrangement links TRBV6-2 or TRBV6-3 to TRBJ2-7, with TRBD1 matching over 11 bases. Germline values: CDR1 MNHEY, CDR2 SVGEGT. V dropped 5 bases and J dropped 0; count of bases not matched to a gene: 3. The CDR3 has 15 amino acids.

CDR3: CASSPSFTDTQYF. The CDR3 region has the DNA TGTGCCAGCTCACCATCATTCACAGATACGCAGTATTTT. The rearrangement links TRBV18 to TRBJ2-3; no clear D. This CDR3 is 13 amino acids long. V was clipped by 2 bases and J by 2 bases, with 5 bases between them. Germline lookup yields CDR1 KGHSH and CDR2 LQKENI.